The 30 T cell receptor beta chains listed next were all sequenced from one sample in a study of response to subunit inactivated influenza vaccine. TCRdb re-analysed the RT-PCR reads in MiXCR, keeping a single row per CDR3 protein. The repertoire consists of roughly 710,000 distinct CDR3 sequences, with 14% occurring once and the leading ten covering approximately 7.6%. The source material was PBMCs from blood, sampled about 14 days before vaccination. These receptors originate from a man aged 50-60 years who received an inactivated influenza vaccine.

The chain combines TRBV29-1 with TRBJ2-7; TRBD1 might be the D (5 bases). The V end was cut by 6 bases, the J end by 0 bases, with 9 bases between. The CDR3 has 12 amino acids. Germline V gene lookup returns CDR1 SQVTM and CDR2 ANQGSEA. Here the CDR3 DNA reads TGCAGCGTCGGACAATACTCCTACGAGCAGTACTTC. This codes for CSVGQYSYEQYF.

This clonotype occurred many times. V gene TRBV6-2 or TRBV6-3 combines with J gene TRBJ2-3; D may be TRBD1 (6 bases). The CDR3 extends over 16 amino acids. Germline V gene sequence: CDR1 MNHEY, CDR2 SVGEGT. V was trimmed by 8 bases and J by 0 bases, leaving 18 bases between them. The CDR3 nucleotides are TGTGCCAGCCTCCGGTCAATACAGGGCAGCACAGATACGCAGTATTTT. Residues: CASLRSIQGSTDTQYF.

This chain's CDR3 is CASSPSAGGSNEQYF. CDR3 coding DNA: TGTGCCAGCTCACCTTCGGCAGGGGGGTCCAACGAGCAGTACTTC. V is TRBV18 and J is TRBJ2-7, with a tentative D call TRBD1 (7 bases). The ends were cut back, 3 bases at V and 5 bases at J, with 17 bases in the middle. CDR3 size: 15 residues. The V gene's germline CDR1 is KGHSH and CDR2 LQKENI.

This clonotype has more than one count but fewer than ten. The J gene is TRBJ2-3, the V gene TRBV7-9; 14 bases align to TRBD2. This CDR3 is 16 amino acids long. J was trimmed by 5 bases and V by 5 bases; bases with no gene match: 6. Germline assignment: CDR1 SEHNR and CDR2 FQNEAQ (reference sequence). The CDR3 DNA is TGTGCCAGCAGCCAAGGACTAGCGGGAGGTTTAGATACGCAGTATTTT. This codes for CASSQGLAGGLDTQYF.

This clonotype came up a few times. CDR3 sequence: CASSFDGENPNNEQFF. The CDR3 DNA is TGTGCCAGCAGCTTTGACGGGGAGAACCCCAACAATGAGCAGTTCTTC. V and J are TRBV13 and TRBJ2-1, with a weak D call TRBD2 (5 bases). CDR3 length: 16 amino acids. Germline lookup yields CDR1 PRHDT and CDR2 FYEKMQ (reference sequence). Trimming removed 3 bases from V and 5 bases from J, with 17 bases in between. The variable domain in full, with the rest retrieved from reference TRBV13 and TRBJ2-1, is AAGVIQSPRHLIKEKRETATLKCYPIPRHDTVYWYQQGPGQDPQFLISFYEKMQSDKGSIPDRFSAQQFSDYHSELNMSSLELGDSALYFCASSFDGENPNNEQFFGPGTRLTVL.

This clonotype was counted many times. This rearrangement joins TRBV20-1 to TRBJ1-2, with 7 bases matching TRBD1. After removal of 6 bases from V and 2 bases from J, the junction contained 9 bases not matched to a gene. The germline gives CDR1 DFQATT, CDR2 SNEGSKA (reference sequence). The CDR3 sequence is 14 residues long. The CDR3 nucleotides read TGCAGTGCAAAGGTCAGACAGGGAAACTATGGCTACACCTTC. Translating gives CSAKVRQGNYGYTF.

The chain has TRBV5-4 and TRBJ2-7; the match to TRBD2 covers 9 bases. CDR3 length: 15 residues. Losses at the gene ends were 2 bases for V and 4 bases for J; bases not matched to a gene: 7. CDR1 SGHNT and CDR2 YYREEE come from the germline V gene (reference sequence). DNA of the CDR3: TGTGCCAGCAGCTTACCGGGACTAGCATTGTACGAGCAGTACTTC. This sequence encodes CASSLPGLALYEQYF.

The sample holds a few counts of this clonotype. J is TRBJ1-1 and V is TRBV4-3; TRBD1 matches 8 bases. The CDR3 length is 13 residues. Per germline, CDR1 LGHNA and CDR2 YSLEER. Germline trimming cut 5 bases from V and 3 bases from J; bases unmatched to any gene: 2. CDR3 in DNA: TGCGCCAGCAGCACGGGACAGGACACTGAAGCTTTCTTT. As protein: CASSTGQDTEAFF.

The rearrangement joins TRBV7-9 to TRBJ1-1; D is possibly TRBD1 (6 bases). The CDR3 runs to 11 residues. V lost 6 bases and J lost 13, with 15 bases in between. Germline CDR1 and CDR2: SEHNR and FQNEAQ (reference sequence). The CDR3 DNA follows: TGTGCCAGCAGTCGGATACAGGGCGGTTTCTTT. Amino acid sequence: CASSRIQGGFF.

The chain links TRBV28 to TRBJ2-7; 10 bases agree with TRBD1. Germline V gives CDR1 MDHEN, CDR2 SYDVKM. J was trimmed by 3 bases and V by 5 bases; bases with no gene match: 10. The CDR3 covers 16 residues. The CDR3 spells CASSAIGDRGLYEQYF. DNA of the CDR3: TGTGCCAGCAGTGCCATAGGGGACAGGGGACTCTACGAGCAGTACTTC.

About this clonotype itself: The conserved phenylalanine or tryptophan is not found at the CDR3 terminus, so this likely reflects a read error. No DNA is shown, since the ends of the CDR3 on it are uncertain; the CDR3 is the one TCRdb lists. The rearrangement links TRBV6-7 to TRBJ1-2; TRBD1 is taken as the D call from the table, unchecked against the DNA. TRBV6-7 is noted as an ORF with a role that remains uncertain. The CDR3 is 10 residues long, counting both termini. The CDR3 protein is CASSYSAGRL.

The chain uses TRBV20-1 and TRBJ1-1; D perhaps matches TRBD1 (6 bases). CDR1 is DFQATT, CDR2 SNEGSKA, per germline (reference sequence). The CDR3 is 13 residues long. V lost 3 bases to trimming and J lost 1 base, with 9 bases between them. Written as DNA, the CDR3 is TGCAGTGCTAGGAAGACAGGGAACACTGAAGCTTTCTTT. Translated: CSARKTGNTEAFF.

V gene TRBV7-9 combines with J gene TRBJ1-2; maybe TRBD1 (5 bases). CDR1 and CDR2 from the germline V gene are SEHNR and FQNEAQ (reference sequence). The CDR3 contains 15 residues. V shed 5 bases and J shed 2 bases, with 15 bases lying between them. CDR3 DNA: TGTGCCAGCAGCGGCCATCTACCAGGGAACTATGGCTACACCTTC. Amino acids: CASSGHLPGNYGYTF.

This clonotype was observed many times. The chain joins TRBV6-2 or TRBV6-3 to TRBJ2-7; TRBD1 is a possible D gene (5 bases). The V gene's germline CDR1 is MNHEY and CDR2 SVGEGT. The CDR3 loop spans 15 amino acids. V dropped 7 bases and J dropped 0 bases, with 16 bases sitting between them. CDR3 sequence (DNA): TGTGCCAGCATCCCAGGGAAGGGTGTCTCCTACGAGCAGTACTTC. Its translation: CASIPGKGVSYEQYF.

This chain connects TRBV12-3 or TRBV12-4 to TRBJ2-1; the match to TRBD1 covers 7 bases. The CDR3 sequence is 14 residues long. J gave up 9 bases and V 10 bases, and 15 bases lay outside the gene matches. The CDR3 spells CAIRQGHSDFEQFF. Here the CDR3 DNA reads TGTGCCATCAGACAGGGCCATAGCGACTTTGAGCAGTTCTTC.

There are a few counts of this clonotype. The chain recombines TRBV18 with TRBJ2-3; D possibly corresponds to TRBD1 (6 bases). The CDR3 sequence is 15 residues long. From germline, CDR1 is KGHSH and CDR2 LQKENI. Trimming pared 1 base from V and 4 bases from J, leaving 12 bases between. CDR3 region: CASSPRQGKADTQYF. The DNA of the CDR3 is TGTGCCAGCTCACCACGGCAGGGGAAGGCAGATACGCAGTATTTT.

V gene TRBV28 combines with J gene TRBJ2-5; 8 bases match TRBD2. The germline V gene encodes CDR1 MDHEN and CDR2 SYDVKM. The CDR3 has 17 amino acids. The V gene end was trimmed by 5 bases and the J gene end by 7 bases; junction bases not matched to a gene: 18. This CDR3 is CASSPWVAGNYEVTQYF. CDR3 bases: TGTGCCAGCAGTCCCTGGGTAGCGGGGAATTACGAGGTGACCCAGTACTTC.

This clonotype was counted ten times or more. The chain is built from TRBV28 and TRBJ2-3, with 13 bases fitting TRBD2. CDR3 length equals 17 residues. Germline CDR1 is MDHEN and CDR2 is SYDVKM. The V segment lost 4 bases and the J segment 5 bases; nucleotides outside the gene matches: 9. The DNA for the CDR3 is TGTGCCAGCAGTTCCCTCAGACTAGCGGGAGGCGTAGATACGCAGTATTTT. Translation gives CASSSLRLAGGVDTQYF. Based on the CDR3 plus reference TRBV28 and TRBJ2-3, the full variable domain is DVKVTQSSRYLVKRTGEKVFLECVQDMDHENMFWYRQDPGLGLRLIYFSYDVKMKEKGDIPEGYSVSREKKERFSLILESASTNQTSMYLCASSSLRLAGGVDTQYFGPGTRLTVL.

This clonotype was observed a few times. The rearrangement uses TRBV5-1 and TRBJ2-2; 10 positions match TRBD1. Germline lookup yields CDR1 SGHRS and CDR2 YFSETQ. Trimming took 4 bases from V and 5 from J; bases not matched to a gene: 11. The CDR3 contains 17 residues. The CDR3 protein is CASSPGFGTGVTGELFF. As DNA, the CDR3 is TGCGCCAGCAGCCCCGGATTCGGGACAGGGGTTACCGGGGAGCTGTTTTTT.

This clonotype was seen a few times. The rearrangement links TRBV7-3 to TRBJ2-5; TRBD2 aligns across 13 bases. V lost 1 base to trimming and J lost 4 bases; unmatched junction nucleotides: 6. CDR1 and CDR2 from the germline V gene are SGHTA and FQGTGA. CDR3 size: 17 residues. The CDR3 sequence is CASSLMGTSGNTETQYF. DNA of the CDR3: TGTGCCAGCAGCTTAATGGGGACTAGCGGGAATACAGAGACCCAGTACTTC.

Only a few counts were recorded for this clonotype. The rearrangement uses TRBV20-1 and TRBJ2-1, with D maybe TRBD2 (6 bases). Trimming stripped 3 bases from V and 6 bases from J, with 18 bases between. From germline, CDR1 is DFQATT and CDR2 SNEGSKA (reference sequence). This CDR3 spans 15 amino acids. The CDR3 nucleotides read TGCAGTGCTAGCCACCTAGCGCCGTACACCAATGAGCAGTTCTTC. It encodes CSASHLAPYTNEQFF.

The rearrangement joins TRBV15 to TRBJ2-7; no definite D call. The ends were cut back, 2 bases at V and 0 bases at J, with 5 bases in the middle. This CDR3 has 13 residues. Germline V gives CDR1 LNHNV, CDR2 YYDKDF (reference sequence). The CDR3 loop reads CATSRPGSYEQYF. The CDR3 DNA reads as TGTGCCACCAGCAGACCTGGCTCCTACGAGCAGTACTTC.

This clonotype was counted a few times. The chain links TRBV19 to TRBJ1-5, with no clear D. The germline CDR1 and CDR2 sequences are LNHDA and SQIVND (reference sequence). The CDR3 runs to 12 residues. Trimming pared 6 bases from V and 3 bases from J, leaving 6 bases between. The CDR3: CASRETNQPQHF. The DNA for the CDR3 is TGTGCCAGTAGAGAAACCAATCAGCCCCAGCATTTT. Using reference TRBV19 and TRBJ1-5 for the parts outside the CDR3, the full variable domain is DGGITQSPKYLFRKEGQNVTLSCEQNLNHDAMYWYRQDPGQGLRLIYYSQIVNDFQKGDIAEGYSVSREKKESFPLTVTSAQKNPTAFYLCASRETNQPQHFGDGTRLSIL.

This sequence joins TRBV7-2 and TRBJ2-5; TRBD2 is a possible D gene (6 bases). CDR1 SGHTA and CDR2 FQGNSA come from the germline V gene. V lost 5 bases and J lost 1, with 11 bases in between. The CDR3 spans 14 residues. Here the CDR3 reads CASSTRTIQETQYF. Here the CDR3 DNA reads TGTGCCAGCAGCACTAGGACTATCCAAGAGACCCAGTACTTC.

This clonotype was observed a few times. The genes are TRBV6-5 and TRBJ2-1, with TRBD1 as a possible D gene (6 bases). V was pared by 7 bases and J by 8 bases, with 12 bases between. The CDR3 has 12 amino acids. CDR1 MNHEY and CDR2 SVGAGI come from the germline V gene. CDR3 protein: CASMGAGDEQFF. The CDR3 nucleotides are TGTGCCAGCATGGGGGCAGGGGATGAGCAGTTCTTC.

This clonotype was counted many times. The chain couples TRBV4-2 to TRBJ2-5; the D gene is possibly TRBD1 (5 bases). The CDR3 runs to 15 residues. The germline gives CDR1 LGHNA, CDR2 YNFKEQ. V lost 1 base, J lost 5 bases, and 14 bases lay in between. The CDR3 region is CASSQGAGSWETQYF. The CDR3 DNA reads TGTGCCAGCAGCCAAGGGGCAGGGTCGTGGGAGACCCAGTACTTC.

This clonotype was observed a few times. The V gene is TRBV9, the J gene TRBJ2-7; D is possibly TRBD2 (6 bases). The CDR3 extends over 15 amino acids. Germline CDR1 reads SGDLS; CDR2 reads YYNGEE. V was trimmed by 3 bases and J by 3 bases, leaving 16 bases between them. CDR3 sequence reads: CASSEGQGGNYEQYF. In nucleotides, the CDR3 is TGTGCCAGCAGCGAGGGTCAGGGAGGAAACTACGAGCAGTACTTC.

This chain joins TRBV29-1 and TRBJ1-2, with D tentatively TRBD1 (5 bases). V lost 6 bases and J lost 4, with 12 bases in between. Germline-derived CDR1 and CDR2 are SQVTM and ANQGSEA. This CDR3 contains 12 residues. Written as DNA, the CDR3 is TGCAGCGTCGGGGACGGCCCCTATGGCTACACCTTC. Translated, it gives CSVGDGPYGYTF. The whole variable domain, filled in from reference TRBV29-1 and TRBJ1-2, reads SAVISQKPSRDICQRGTSLTIQCQVDSQVTMMFWYRQQPGQSLTLIATANQGSEATYESGFVIDKFPISRPNLTFSTLTVSNMSPEDSSIYLCSVGDGPYGYTFGSGTRLTVV.

This clonotype came up a few times. The CDR3 sequence: CASALAGVVNEQFF. CDR3 DNA: TGTGCCAGCGCACTAGCGGGAGTGGTGAATGAGCAGTTCTTC. The chain carries TRBV12-3 or TRBV12-4 and TRBJ2-1; 11 nucleotides line up with TRBD2. Trimming removed 8 bases from V and 7 bases from J; junction bases left unmatched: 7. The CDR3 sequence is 14 residues long.

This chain connects TRBV11-2 to TRBJ2-5; D unclear. The CDR3 has 15 amino acids. Germline assignment: CDR1 SGHAT and CDR2 FQNNGV. The V end was cut by 5 bases, the J end by 5 bases, with 18 bases between. The CDR3: CASSPVSWGGETQYF. As DNA, the CDR3 is TGTGCCAGCAGCCCAGTTAGTTGGGGTGGGGAGACCCAGTACTTC.